This T cell receptor (beta chain) is drawn from a study of control samples from healthy donors and cancer patients. Generated by immunoSEQ multiplex PCR, the TCRdb table keeps only in-frame clones and is missing some. Found here are about 180,000 clones, around 90% of them singletons; the top ten hold around 1.5%. This CDR3 region has 16 residues. V was trimmed by 1 base and J by 4 bases, leaving 11 bases between them. Germline V lookup: CDR1 SGHVS, CDR2 FNYEAQ. The gene calls are TRBV7-6 and TRBJ2-6; D perhaps matches TRBD2 (6 bases). Sequences were obtained from blood. The receptor was isolated from a man aged 25 to 45 in good health. This chain's CDR3 is CASSLDAREGANVLTF. The CDR3 DNA reads as TGTGCCAGCAGCTTAGACGCCCGGGAGGGGGCCAACGTCCTGACTTTC.